Given below is one T cell receptor (beta chain) in context. No antigen is known for it. No base qualities exist here, and no much larger clone lies one base off it. The sample is drawn from a study of blood T cell repertoires in COVID-19 (dated by TCRdb to 2020 to 2021). Broadly, across the study: Samples from collaborators originated in the United States, Italy and Spain and spanned both the acute and convalescent phases of COVID-19. The samples were drawn from two sources: the first 160 participants of the ongoing ImmuneRACE study, and 1,000 to 1,500 subjects contributed by 6 global collaborators. A freely available public database, intended as a resource for researchers studying the immune response to SARS-CoV-2, is where the repertoires were released. Where available, HLA class I and class II types were taken from metadata supplied by the sample provider and were not determined by assay-based typing. The prospective study material was composed of cDNA or gDNA derived from T cells, B-cell-depleted T cells, or PBMCs. A de-identified subject ID, COVID-19 status, age in years and sex were almost always included in the sample metadata. The dataset comprised deeply sampled blood TCRbeta repertoires from subjects exposed to, actively infected with, or recovered from COVID-19. Broader findings and caveats from the paper: How much clinical and demographic metadata was included differed by source and by participant, and the metadata was provided uncurated.

In the prospective study, participants were roughly 18 to 100 years old, resided in 24 geographic areas of the United States, and were enrolled through a virtual design. In the prospective study, participants were assigned to cohorts based on the clinical history participants reported in a screening survey and a study questionnaire. In the prospective study, mobile phlebotomists collected whole blood, serum and a nasopharyngeal or oropharyngeal swab from each participant. Participants in the prospective study had the option to provide additional blood draws and questionnaires over a roughly 2-month period. Before DNA extraction, blood samples from the prospective study were shipped at room temperature or frozen. The CDR1 and CDR2 encoded by the germline V gene (reference sequence) are SEHNR and FQNEAQ. The CDR3 sequence holds 15 residues, the cysteine and phenylalanine included. Left in the record is the CDR3 DNA by itself, 45 bases read in frame from the first base. V lost 3 bases and J lost 4 bases, and the count of bases not matched to a germline gene is 6.

The immunoSEQ Assay, a bias-controlled multiplex PCR, was used to amplify TCRbeta CDR3 regions from genomic DNA. On the authors' methods: The number of nucleated cells in each sample was estimated by amplification of reference gene primers within the assay. To quantify the absolute abundance of each unique TCRbeta CDR3 rearrangement, sequence reads were collapsed and filtered. Productive Simpson clonality was computed per sample as the square root of Simpson's diversity index over productive rearrangements. TCRdb obtained this table from immuneACCESS and retained in-frame rearrangements with V and J assigned. These tables miss some clones; where compared with another copy, unresolved V genes account for less than half of the shortfall, and the remainder is unexplained. From that table come the V and J calls and clone size; the DNA was used to work out D and trimming. The sample table records roughly 220,000 clones; 70% to 90% of these occur just once. The ten largest clones capture 3% to 4.5% of the sample.

What was sequenced was PBMCs or T cells enriched from blood (not recorded which). The chain employs TRBV7-9 and TRBJ2-5; the central 9 bases match TRBD2. The TCR originated in a woman in her thirties or forties with acute COVID-19. The sequenced DNA: TGTGCCAGCAGCTTGGGGTCTAGCGGGATAGAGACCCAGTACTTC. This gives the protein CASSLGSSGIETQYF. The reference TRBV7-9 and TRBJ2-5 proteins fill in what lies around the CDR3, so the full variable domain reads DTGVSQNPRHKITKRGQNVTFRCDPISEHNRLYWYRQTLGQGPEFLTYFQNEAQLEKSRLLSDRFSAERPKGSFSTLEIQRTEQGDSAMYLCASSLGSSGIETQYFGPGTRLLVL.